This passage covers 2 T cell receptor beta chains from one sample sequenced in a study of blood T cell repertoires in COVID-19. Using immunoSEQ multiplex PCR, the repertoire was profiled, and TCRdb retains in-frame clones only, with some absent. The profile shows around 150,000 clones, roughly 80% of them singletons. Sample: PBMCs or T cells enriched from blood (not recorded which). The source of these receptors is an older woman who had recovered from COVID-19.

The chain uses TRBV9 and TRBJ1-1, with 7 bases fitting TRBD1. Trimming removed 3 bases from V and 0 bases from J; junction bases left unmatched: 8. The CDR3 length is 16 residues. The germline gives CDR1 SGDLS, CDR2 YYNGEE. The CDR3 DNA follows: TGTGCCAGCAGCGAGCCCGACAGGGCCATGAACACTGAAGCTTTCTTT. Translated, it gives CASSEPDRAMNTEAFF.

The chain uses TRBV11-2 and TRBJ2-5; possibly TRBD2 for D (6 bases). The CDR3 is 14 residues long. CDR1 and CDR2 (germline): SGHAT, FQNNGV. V was clipped by 3 bases and J by 1 base, with 9 bases between them. The CDR3 sequence is CASSFAGSQETQYF. The CDR3 coding sequence is TGTGCCAGCAGCTTTGCGGGATCCCAAGAGACCCAGTACTTC.